One and the same sample provided the 21 T cell receptor beta chains below, sequenced in a study of shared clonotypes between healthy human individuals. Assay: immunoSEQ multiplex PCR; the TCRdb copy retains only in-frame clones and omits some. The table shows 1,500,000 or so clones, with roughly 98.5% occurring only once. Input material: naive CD4+ T cells sorted from blood. Sample subset: CD45RA+ positively selected. The source is a man aged 30-40 years in good health.

The chain employs TRBV5-5 and TRBJ2-1; D may correspond to TRBD1 or TRBD2 (5 bases each). This CDR3 is 15 amino acids long. Germline V gene lookup returns CDR1 SGHKS and CDR2 YYEKEE (reference sequence). V lost 3 bases to trimming and J lost 6 bases, with 16 bases between them. The CDR3, as DNA: TGTGCCAGCAGCTGGGGCTTGGGGGTCTTCAATGAGCAGTTCTTC. Translated: CASSWGLGVFNEQFF.

V usage is TRBV6-1 and J usage is TRBJ2-1, with D possibly TRBD1 on 5 matching bases. With 7 bases removed from V and 4 bases from J, the gap between germline ends came to 14 bases. CDR1 MNHNS and CDR2 SASEGT come from the germline V gene. The CDR3 is 14 amino acids. This CDR3 reads CASTAGDSYNEQFF. The CDR3 bases are TGTGCCAGCACCGCTGGAGACAGTTACAATGAGCAGTTCTTC.

The J gene is TRBJ2-1, the V gene TRBV9; a weak D match, TRBD1 (5 bases). Between the trimmed V and J ends, which lost 0 bases and 0 bases, there was a span of 13 bases. Germline lookup yields CDR1 SGDLS and CDR2 YYNGEE. The CDR3 contains 17 residues. The CDR3 protein is CASSVGIGVSSYNEQFF. In DNA, the CDR3 is TGTGCCAGCAGCGTAGGAATAGGGGTAAGCTCCTACAATGAGCAGTTCTTC.

The chain joins TRBV21-1 to TRBJ2-1; the tabulated D call, TRBD1, remains unverified against the DNA. TRBV21-1 is a pseudogene. CDR3 length equals 15 residues. The CDR3 here is CASSSHRGPYNEQFF. DNA of the CDR3: TGTGCCAGCAGCTCCCACAGGGGACCCTACAATGAGCAGTTCTTC.

The V call is TRBV28, the J call TRBJ2-7; D remains ambiguous. The length of the CDR3 is 13 residues. V lost 3 bases, J lost 2 bases, and 8 bases lay in between. Germline-derived CDR1 and CDR2 are MDHEN and SYDVKM. The CDR3: CASSLNEAYEQYF. The CDR3 DNA sequence: TGTGCCAGCAGTTTGAACGAGGCCTACGAGCAGTACTTC.

Note on this clone: The same CDR3 is also encoded by other DNA sequences in this sample. V usage is TRBV5-1 and J usage is TRBJ1-4; D is perhaps TRBD1 (5 bases). V lost 0 bases and J 8 bases, leaving 8 bases between the germline ends. CDR3 size: 13 residues. The germline CDR1 and CDR2 sequences are SGHRS and YFSETQ. The CDR3 DNA sequence: TGCGCCAGCAGCTTGGGGCAGGGAGAAAAACTGTTTTTT. Protein sequence: CASSLGQGEKLFF. The variable domain in full, completed from reference TRBV5-1 and TRBJ1-4, reads KAGVTQTPRYLIKTRGQQVTLSCSPISGHRSVSWYQQTPGQGLQFLFEYFSETQRNKGNFPGRFSGRQFSNSRSEMNVSTLELGDSALYLCASSLGQGEKLFFGSGTQLSVL.

The chain is built from TRBV29-1 and TRBJ2-7; D not certain. The germline V gene has CDR1 SQVTM and CDR2 ANQGSEA. V gave up 6 bases and J gave up 6 bases, with 18 bases separating them. CDR3 size: 13 residues. The CDR3 is CSVAVNYEAEQYF. The CDR3 DNA follows: TGCAGCGTGGCTGTTAACTACGAGGCCGAGCAGTACTTC.

This clone appeared once. The chain uses TRBV6-5 and TRBJ2-5; possibly TRBD2 for D (6 bases). The CDR3 consists of 13 residues. Trimming cost V 4 bases and J 5 bases, with 11 bases left between them. CDR1 and CDR2 (germline): MNHEY, SVGAGI. DNA for the CDR3: TGTGCCAGCAGTTCGGGAGATTGGGAGACCCAGTACTTC. It translates to CASSSGDWETQYF.

The chain employs TRBV5-8 and TRBJ2-1; tentative D call: TRBD1 (5 bases). Germline V gene lookup returns CDR1 SGHTS and CDR2 YDEGEE. V lost 0 bases and J lost 1, with 8 bases in between. The CDR3 totals 15 residues. This chain's CDR3 is CASSLGRESYNEQFF. The CDR3 region has the DNA TGTGCCAGCAGCTTGGGCAGGGAATCCTACAATGAGCAGTTCTTC. Full variable domain (missing parts from reference TRBV5-8 and TRBJ2-1): EAGVTQSPTHLIKTRGQQATLRCSPISGHTSVYWYQQALGLGLQFLLWYDEGEERNRGNFPPRFSGRQFPNYSSELNVNALELEDSALYLCASSLGRESYNEQFFGPGTRLTVL.

This chain links TRBV18 with TRBJ2-7, with D possibly being TRBD1 (6 bases). V gave up 0 bases and J gave up 4 bases, with 16 bases separating them. In germline, CDR1 is KGHSH, CDR2 LQKENI. The length of the CDR3 is 16 residues. The CDR3 DNA reads as TGTGCCAGCTCACCACCGGGGTTGGGGCAGGGGTACGAGCAGTACTTC. Amino acids: CASSPPGLGQGYEQYF.

CDR3 loop: CASSLVGSGNYNEQFF. The DNA of the CDR3 is TGTGCCAGCAGCTTGGTGGGTAGCGGAAATTACAATGAGCAGTTCTTC. This chain uses TRBV7-2 with TRBJ2-1, with D perhaps matching TRBD2 (6 bases). The germline CDR1 and CDR2 sequences are SGHTA and FQGNSA. The CDR3 totals 16 residues. With 3 bases removed from V and 4 bases from J, the gap between germline ends came to 16 bases.

This chain links TRBV7-8 with TRBJ1-5; 8 positions match TRBD1. Germline loops: CDR1 SGHVS, CDR2 FQNEAQ. The CDR3 spans 15 residues. Trimming took 5 bases from V and 5 from J; bases not matched to a gene: 8. The CDR3 sequence is CASSKYRGGDQPQHF. The CDR3 region has the DNA TGTGCCAGCAGCAAATACAGGGGGGGCGATCAGCCCCAGCATTTT.

The gene calls are TRBV5-4 and TRBJ2-3; the match to TRBD2 covers 7 bases. The CDR3 has 16 residues. After removal of 3 bases from V and 3 bases from J, the junction contained 10 bases not matched to a gene. Germline loops: CDR1 SGHNT, CDR2 YYREEE (reference sequence). In nucleotides, the CDR3 is TGTGCCAGCAGCTCAAACCCGGGACTAACAACAGATACGCAGTATTTT. Residues: CASSSNPGLTTDTQYF.

This clone occurred once. The V call is TRBV2, the J call TRBJ2-4, with D perhaps being TRBD1 or TRBD2 (5 bases each). The CDR3 extends over 13 amino acids. With 5 bases removed from V and 6 bases from J, the gap between germline ends came to 11 bases. CDR1 is SNHLY, CDR2 FYNNEI, per germline. The CDR3: CASSRDVGNIQYF. In DNA, the CDR3 is TGTGCCAGCAGTCGGGACGTAGGAAACATTCAGTACTTC.

The chain couples TRBV10-3 to TRBJ2-5, with a weak D call TRBD2 (6 bases). CDR3 size: 17 residues. V was pared by 0 bases and J by 2 bases, with 16 bases between. Germline CDR1 is ENHRY and CDR2 is SYGVKD. CDR3 DNA: TGTGCCATCAGTGAGTCGAGGCCGGGACGGGGGCAAGAGACCCAGTACTTC. This translates into CAISESRPGRGQETQYF.

The chain couples TRBV18 to TRBJ2-5; TRBD1 agrees at 7 bases. The CDR3 is 15 residues long. CDR1 and CDR2 (germline): KGHSH, LQKENI. The J segment lost 7 bases and the V segment lost 5 bases, leaving 13 bases of the junction unmatched. The CDR3 DNA is TGTGCCAGCTCAGTGGGGACAGTTGAATTCGGGACCCAGTACTTC. Amino acid sequence: CASSVGTVEFGTQYF.

The chain recombines TRBV4-2 with TRBJ2-7, with 11 nucleotides matching TRBD2. The CDR3 contains 18 residues. With V trimmed by 3 bases and J by 2 bases, 12 bases remained unmatched. Looked up from germline, CDR1 is LGHNA and CDR2 is YNFKEQ. The CDR3 DNA sequence: TGTGCCAGCAGCCACCAAGCCGGGACTAGCGGTTCAACCTACGAGCAGTACTTC. Translated: CASSHQAGTSGSTYEQYF.

The rearrangement joins TRBV10-2 to TRBJ2-5; D possibly corresponds to TRBD2 (6 bases). The CDR3 consists of 14 residues. Trimming removed 2 bases at V and 5 bases at J, with 12 bases between. Per the germline V gene, CDR1 is WSHSY and CDR2 is SAAADI. The CDR3 sequence: CASSEGGGLETQYF. The CDR3 DNA reads TGCGCCAGCAGTGAGGGGGGAGGTTTGGAGACCCAGTACTTC.

The chain has TRBV5-1 and TRBJ2-7; a weak D match, TRBD2 (6 bases). Trimming shortened V by 2 bases and J by 3 bases, and 12 bases separated the two germline ends. In germline, CDR1 is SGHRS, CDR2 YFSETQ. This CDR3 has 14 residues. For the CDR3, the DNA is TGCGCCAGCAGCTTTCTTGGCGGGAACTACGAGCAGTACTTC. This encodes CASSFLGGNYEQYF.

This rearrangement joins TRBV5-4 to TRBJ2-5; no clear D. CDR1 is SGHNT and CDR2 is YYREEE in the germline V gene (reference sequence). This CDR3 spans 14 amino acids. V lost 4 bases and J lost 1, with 11 bases in between. CDR3 in DNA: TGTGCCAGCAGCAAAACCTCAGCCCAAGAGACCCAGTACTTC. Its translation: CASSKTSAQETQYF.

The chain combines TRBV9 with TRBJ2-1; TRBD2 matches at 9 bases. CDR1 and CDR2 from the germline V gene are SGDLS and YYNGEE. Unmatched junction bases numbered 7, after V lost 0 bases and J lost 3 bases. This CDR3 is 17 amino acids long. For the CDR3, the DNA is TGTGCCAGCAGCGTAGCTGGGACTAGCCTAGGCTACAATGAGCAGTTCTTC. Translation: CASSVAGTSLGYNEQFF.